The T cell receptor beta chain under discussion was sequenced for a study of blood T cell repertoires in COVID-19. The study drew participants aged about 18 to 89 years from roughly 25 US areas. Sequencing was performed with immunoSEQ multiplex PCR; in TCRdb, only in-frame clones are kept and a portion is missing. Among roughly 400,000 clones, nearly 90% were seen once, and the ten largest hold around 1.5%. Source material: PBMCs or T cells enriched from blood (not recorded which). This receptor was obtained from a woman between 18 and 30 years old who had been exposed to COVID-19.

DNA for the CDR3: TGCGCCAGCAGCTTCGTGCCAGGGGGCGGCGGCACTGAAGCTTTCTTT. Its protein product is CASSFVPGGGGTEAFF. The V and J genes are TRBV5-1 and TRBJ1-1, with 8 bases lining up with TRBD1. Germline values: CDR1 SGHRS, CDR2 YFSETQ. The CDR3 spans 16 residues. V gave up 2 bases and J gave up 4 bases; unmatched junction bases: 10.